A selection of T cell receptor beta chains follows, all from one sample in a study of PD-1 blockade in classical Hodgkin lymphoma. Sequenced by immunoSEQ multiplex PCR; TCRdb stores in-frame clones only, minus some. The profile covers 10,000 to 13,000 clones, with approximately 72% appearing a single time and approximately 35% taken by the ten largest. Sequenced material: peripheral blood mononuclear cells (PBMCs), taken at baseline. The source is a human donor with classical Hodgkin lymphoma. Both conserved end residues are part of each CDR3. D genes are given only for firm matches. Only part of the rows carry a size: once, few, many, or a class if the clone is expanded.

clone_size | j_call | cdr3_length | v_call | d_call | cdr3_aa | cdr3_nt
. | TRBJ2-2 | 14 | TRBV7-2 | . | CASSESGYTGELFF | TGTGCCAGCAGCGAGAGCGGATACACCGGGGAGCTGTTTTTT
. | TRBJ2-6 | 16 | TRBV7-6 | . | CASSLDLRSGANVLTF | TGTGCCAGCAGCTTAGATCTTCGCTCTGGGGCCAACGTCCTGACTTTC
. | TRBJ1-4 | 16 | TRBV4-1 | TRBD1 | CASSQDLWTGGEKLFF | TGCGCCAGCAGCCAAGATTTATGGACAGGGGGAGAAAAACTGTTTTTT
. | TRBJ1-2 | 14 | TRBV5-4 | . | CASSRAGISGGYTF | TGTGCCAGCAGTCGAGCAGGGATTTCGGGCGGCTACACCTTC
. | TRBJ1-2 | 16 | TRBV5-6 | . | CASSLAHRDPNYGYTF | TGTGCCAGCAGCTTGGCCCACAGGGACCCTAACTATGGCTACACCTTC
. | TRBJ1-1 | 22 | TRBV7-5 | . | CVRSIDSGTGCLVGAINTEAFF | TGTGTCAGAAGCATAGACTCCGGGACAGGGTGCCTTGTTGGGGCTATCAACACTGAAGCTTTCTTT
. | TRBJ2-7 | 14 | TRBV7-2 | . | CASSLDIDSYEQYF | TGTGCCAGCAGCTTAGACATAGATTCCTACGAGCAGTACTTC
. | TRBJ2-7 | 13 | TRBV19 | TRBD1 | CASSSDRGYEQYF | TGTGCCAGTAGTAGTGACAGGGGGTACGAGCAGTACTTC
. | TRBJ2-3 | 15 | TRBV7-3 | TRBD2 | CASSMTSGGAGTQYF | TGTGCCAGCAGCATGACTAGCGGGGGGGCCGGTACGCAGTATTTT
. | TRBJ2-7 | 15 | TRBV28 | . | CASTWVGTKGYEQYF | TGTGCCAGCACCTGGGTAGGGACAAAGGGTTACGAGCAGTACTTC
. | TRBJ1-1 | 12 | TRBV28 | . | CASDRDGLLTFF | TGTGCCAGCGACCGGGACGGACTTTTGACTTTCTTT
few | TRBJ2-1 | 18 | TRBV15 | TRBD2 | CATSRDRFMRGGRNEQFF | TGTGCCACCAGCAGAGATCGCTTTATGCGGGGGGGCCGGAATGAGCAGTTCTTC
. | TRBJ1-6 | 12 | TRBV11-1 | . | CASSSNNSPLHF | TGTGCCAGCAGCTCTAATAATTCACCCCTCCACTTT
. | TRBJ1-3 | 16 | TRBV2 | TRBD1 | CASSPPGQGTGNTIYF | TGTGCCAGCAGTCCTCCGGGACAGGGCACCGGAAACACCATATATTTT
. | TRBJ2-1 | 16 | TRBV28 | TRBD1 | CASSPTGFYSYNEQFF | TGTGCCAGCAGCCCGACAGGGTTCTACTCCTACAATGAGCAGTTCTTC
few | TRBJ1-4 | 10 | TRBV30 | . | CAGGSEKLFF | TGTGCCGGAGGGAGCGAAAAACTGTTTTTT
. | TRBJ1-1 | 14 | TRBV4-1 | . | CASSRITLNTEAFF | TGCGCCAGCAGCCGGATTACGCTTAACACTGAAGCTTTCTTT
. | TRBJ1-2 | 16 | TRBV14 | . | CASSLPGVGRNYGYTF | TGTGCCAGCAGCCTTCCCGGTGTCGGGCGGAACTATGGCTACACCTTC
. | TRBJ1-3 | 14 | TRBV27 | . | CASRSTGPGNTIYF | TGTGCCAGCAGGTCTACCGGGCCCGGAAACACCATATATTTT
once | TRBJ2-7 | 14 | TRBV7-9 | TRBD1 | CASSTGTVSYEQYF | TGTGCCAGCAGCACCGGGACAGTATCCTACGAGCAGTACTTC
. | TRBJ2-3 | 15 | TRBV5-4 | TRBD2 | CASLPAGGRTDTQYF | TGTGCCAGCCTCCCAGCGGGGGGGAGAACAGATACGCAGTATTTT
. | TRBJ1-1 | 13 | TRBV6-6 | . | CASSYYRGTEAFF | TGTGCCAGCAGTTACTATAGGGGGACTGAAGCTTTCTTT
. | TRBJ2-3 | 16 | TRBV5-4 | TRBD2 | CASSPTSGGRGDTQYF | TGTGCCAGCAGCCCGACTAGCGGGGGGAGGGGAGATACGCAGTATTTT
. | TRBJ2-5 | 16 | TRBV4-3 | TRBD1 | CASSPGEQGWQETQYF | TGCGCCAGCAGCCCCGGGGAACAGGGGTGGCAAGAGACCCAGTACTTC
. | TRBJ2-5 | 15 | TRBV2 | TRBD2 | CASRGGGAIQETQYF | TGTGCCAGCAGGGGGGGAGGGGCGATCCAAGAGACCCAGTACTTC
. | TRBJ2-6 | 16 | TRBV5-1 | . | CASSTPVASGANVLTF | TGCGCCAGCAGCACCCCAGTCGCCTCTGGGGCCAACGTCCTGACTTTC
. | TRBJ2-5 | 15 | TRBV28 | TRBD1 | CASRRTGGVGETQYF | TGTGCCAGCAGGCGGACAGGGGGGGTAGGAGAGACCCAGTACTTC
. | TRBJ1-1 | 15 | TRBV27 | . | CASSLSSSTSTEAFF | TGTGCCAGCAGTTTATCTTCAAGTACCAGCACTGAAGCTTTCTTT
. | TRBJ1-5 | 16 | TRBV6-6 | TRBD1 | CASSYATGNENQPQHF | TGTGCCAGCAGTTACGCGACAGGGAATGAAAATCAGCCCCAGCATTTT
. | TRBJ2-1 | 17 | TRBV7-6 | . | CASSLGAAGASYNEQFF | TGTGCCAGCAGCCTAGGTGCGGCGGGGGCATCCTACAATGAGCAGTTCTTC
. | TRBJ2-4 | 15 | TRBV30 | TRBD1 | CAWSAGQGGKNIQYF | TGTGCCTGGAGTGCAGGACAGGGGGGCAAAAACATTCAGTACTTC
. | TRBJ2-5 | 14 | TRBV6-5 | TRBD1 | CASSYRTGRETQYF | TGTGCCAGCAGTTACCGGACAGGGAGAGAGACCCAGTACTTC
. | TRBJ2-2 | 17 | TRBV27 | . | CASSLSLAPRDTGELFF | TGTGCCAGCAGTTTATCTCTGGCCCCGCGGGACACCGGGGAGCTGTTTTTT
. | TRBJ1-4 | 14 | TRBV6-5 | . | CASSYGQQTEKLFF | TGTGCCAGCAGTTACGGACAGCAGACCGAAAAACTGTTTTTT
. | TRBJ1-1 | 14 | TRBV5-1 | . | CASSKDSGNTEAFF | TGCGCCAGCTCAAAGGACAGCGGGAACACTGAAGCTTTCTTT
once | TRBJ2-7 | 15 | TRBV4-1 | TRBD1 | CASSPGQGGTYEQYF | TGCGCCAGCAGCCCAGGACAGGGGGGAACCTACGAGCAGTACTTC
. | TRBJ2-5 | 13 | TRBV11-3 | . | CASSQTSQETQYF | TGTGCCAGCAGCCAAACTAGCCAAGAGACCCAGTACTTC
. | TRBJ1-3 | 16 | TRBV9 | . | CASSISGRFSGNTIYF | TGTGCCAGCAGCATCAGTGGACGGTTCTCTGGAAACACCATATATTTT
. | TRBJ2-2 | 16 | TRBV7-6 | . | CASSPTGGEDTGELFF | TGTGCCAGCAGTCCTACAGGGGGGGAGGACACCGGGGAGCTGTTTTTT
. | TRBJ1-1 | 14 | TRBV4-1 | . | CASSQGHLNTEAFF | TGCGCCAGCAGCCAAGGACATCTTAACACTGAAGCTTTCTTT
few | TRBJ2-2 | 15 | TRBV7-2 | TRBD1 | CASSLAGQEGRELFF | TGTGCCAGCAGCTTGGCGGGACAGGAGGGCCGGGAGCTGTTTTTT
. | TRBJ2-5 | 16 | TRBV19 | TRBD2 | CASSLRGTSGLGGQYF | TGTGCCAGTAGTCTTCGAGGGACTAGCGGACTAGGGGGGCAGTACTTC